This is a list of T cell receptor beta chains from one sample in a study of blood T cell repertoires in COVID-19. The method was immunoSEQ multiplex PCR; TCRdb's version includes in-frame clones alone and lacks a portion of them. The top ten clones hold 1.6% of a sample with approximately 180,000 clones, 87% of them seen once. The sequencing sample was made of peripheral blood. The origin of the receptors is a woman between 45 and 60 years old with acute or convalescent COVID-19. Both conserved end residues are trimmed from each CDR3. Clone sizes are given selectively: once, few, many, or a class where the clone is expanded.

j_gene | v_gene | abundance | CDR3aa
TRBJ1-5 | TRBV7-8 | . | ASSQTGTNQPQH
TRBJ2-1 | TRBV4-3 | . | ASSQAVGTLYNEQF
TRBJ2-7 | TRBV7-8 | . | ASSLPPGLAGVEQY
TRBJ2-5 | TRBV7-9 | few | ASSPPRVRGAEETQY
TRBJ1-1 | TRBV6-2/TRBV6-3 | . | ASSYSRGEAF
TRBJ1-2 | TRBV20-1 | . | SAYALGYT
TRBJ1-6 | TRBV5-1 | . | ASRQGTVYNSPLH
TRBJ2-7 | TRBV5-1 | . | ASSLGGLGGYEQY
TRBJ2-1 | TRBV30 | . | AWSVAGTYNEQF
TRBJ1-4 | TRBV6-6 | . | ASSRDRVQEKLF
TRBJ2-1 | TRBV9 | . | ASSVGVRGVYNEQF
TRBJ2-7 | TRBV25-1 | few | ASNTGTGLGEQY
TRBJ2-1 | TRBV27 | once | ASSPLAHNEQF
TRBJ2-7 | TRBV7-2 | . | AAGDRDSYEQY
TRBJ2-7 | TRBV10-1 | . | ASMYRSPYEQY
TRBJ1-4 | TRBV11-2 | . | ASSQNRGSTNEKLF
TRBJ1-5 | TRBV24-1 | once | ATSDSGYSNQPQH
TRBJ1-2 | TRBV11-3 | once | ASSLGASDGYT
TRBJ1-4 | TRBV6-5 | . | ASSYTFPGNEKLF
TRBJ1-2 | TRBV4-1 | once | ASSQDVTTLEYGYT
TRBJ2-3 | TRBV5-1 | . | ASKSEGAIDTQY
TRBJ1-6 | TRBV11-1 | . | ASSPGAYNSPLH
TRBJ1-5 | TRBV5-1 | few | ASSFGTGPNQPQH
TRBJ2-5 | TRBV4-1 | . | ASSQGDRGGQETQY
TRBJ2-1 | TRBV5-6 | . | ASSFRPEGLNNEQF
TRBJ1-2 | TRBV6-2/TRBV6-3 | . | ASSQTVNYGYT
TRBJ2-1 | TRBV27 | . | ASSPRGGVHNEQF
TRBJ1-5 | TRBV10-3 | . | AISDGTAVDNQPQH
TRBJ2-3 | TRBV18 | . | ASSLRDGAQGTQY
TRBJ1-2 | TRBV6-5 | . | ASSSNSNYGYT
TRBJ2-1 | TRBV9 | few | ASSAGGGSEQF
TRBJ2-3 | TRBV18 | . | ASSPGLAGGRRTDTQY
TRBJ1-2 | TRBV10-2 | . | ASSLGQGGGYT
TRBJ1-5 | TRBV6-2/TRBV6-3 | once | ASSSSLQPQH
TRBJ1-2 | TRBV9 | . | ASSEGASQVYGYT
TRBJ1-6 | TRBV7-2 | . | ASSLVAGGGSPLH
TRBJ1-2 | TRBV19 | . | ASMQGNYGYT
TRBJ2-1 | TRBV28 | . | ASSFRGNEQF
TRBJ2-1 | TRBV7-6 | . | ASSLSSGGASEQF
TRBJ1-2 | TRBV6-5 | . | ASSYLGGYGYT
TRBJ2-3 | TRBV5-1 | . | ASSLAPSGSSTDTQY
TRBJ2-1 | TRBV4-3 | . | ASSQERVSLSNEQF
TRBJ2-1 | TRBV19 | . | ASSSGGYNEQF
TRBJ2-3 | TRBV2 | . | AGAAGGTDTQY
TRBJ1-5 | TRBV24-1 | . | ATSDLQALQPQH
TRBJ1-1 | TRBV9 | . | ASSAGQKGEAF
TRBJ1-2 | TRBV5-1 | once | ASSPQTGNGYT
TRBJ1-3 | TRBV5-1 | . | ASSSSQGTVGNTIY
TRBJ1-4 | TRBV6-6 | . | ASSYNRGEKLF
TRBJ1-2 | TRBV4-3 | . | ASSQDHLGIPKYGYT